These 17 T cell receptor beta chains came from one sample sequenced in a study of CD4 T cells in relation to SARS-CoV-2 and coronaviruses. Their recognized antigens are unknown. Only in-frame clones appear in the TCRdb table, and some are missing; sequencing was by immunoSEQ multiplex PCR. Among nearly 25,000 clones listed, 73% were seen once. The unexposed donors gave CD4+ T cells in about 2010-2018, prior to COVID-19. Isolation of CD4+ T cells took place after 10 days in culture. What was sequenced was CD4+ T cells from PBMCs, cultured in vitro. The receptor source for this set is a human donor in good health.

The V call is TRBV24-1, the J call TRBJ1-5; perhaps TRBD1 as D (6 bases). Germline V gene lookup returns CDR1 KGHDR and CDR2 SFDVKD. The CDR3 contains 14 residues. V was pared by 4 bases and J by 6 bases, with 12 bases between. CDR3: CATSEAGAGQPQHF. The CDR3 DNA reads TGTGCCACCAGTGAGGCAGGGGCGGGTCAGCCCCAGCATTTT.

The rearrangement uses TRBV5-5 and TRBJ2-7; 12 positions match TRBD1. Germline V gene data show CDR1 as SGHKS and CDR2 as YYEKEE (reference sequence). There are 17 residues in the CDR3. Germline trimming cut 3 bases from V and 2 bases from J; bases unmatched to any gene: 9. CDR3 sequence reads: CASSWSAGTGGPYEQYF. For the CDR3, the DNA is TGTGCCAGCAGCTGGAGCGCCGGGACAGGGGGCCCCTACGAGCAGTACTTC.

The V and J genes are TRBV10-2 and TRBJ1-6; TRBD1 might be the D (5 bases). V was trimmed by 9 bases and J by 7 bases, leaving 13 bases between them. The CDR3 loop spans 13 amino acids. CDR1 is WSHSY, CDR2 SAAADI, per germline. CDR3 in DNA: TGCGCCAGTTGGGGGGAGGGGAATTCACCCCTCCACTTT. As protein: CASWGEGNSPLHF.

Comments on this clone: No DNA is shown, since the ends of the CDR3 on it are uncertain; the CDR3 is the one TCRdb lists. The chain links TRBV5-1 to TRBJ1-3. The CDR3 numbers 17 amino acids, ends counted. Per the germline V gene, CDR1 is SGHRS and CDR2 is YFSETQ. The chain's CDR3 is CASSFGSGSRSGNTIYF.

The sample holds one count of this clone. The rearrangement links TRBV29-1 to TRBJ1-1; TRBD1 agrees at 8 bases. V shed 5 bases, J shed 4 bases, and the junction held 6 bases outside the gene matches. This CDR3 has 13 amino acids. Looked up from germline, CDR1 is SQVTM and CDR2 is ANQGSEA. CDR3 DNA: TGCAGCGTTCAGGGGGCTAGCGGCACTGAAGCTTTCTTT. This encodes CSVQGASGTEAFF. The complete variable domain, with remaining parts taken from reference TRBV29-1 and TRBJ1-1, reads SAVISQKPSRDICQRGTSLTIQCQVDSQVTMMFWYRQQPGQSLTLIATANQGSEATYESGFVIDKFPISRPNLTFSTLTVSNMSPEDSSIYLCSVQGASGTEAFFGQGTRLTVV.

This chain joins TRBV7-3 and TRBJ2-1; TRBD2 agrees at 9 bases. The CDR3 runs to 14 residues. Trimming at V came to 5 bases and at J to 5 bases, leaving 4 bases not matched to a gene. Germline V lookup: CDR1 SGHTA, CDR2 FQGTGA. The CDR3 DNA is TGTGCCAGCAGCCTTAGCGGGGGTAACAATGAGCAGTTCTTC. Translating it yields CASSLSGGNNEQFF.

In its sample, this clone ranks as medium-sized. This chain connects TRBV28 to TRBJ2-2; D gene uncertain. The CDR3 runs 14 residues. Per germline, CDR1 MDHEN and CDR2 SYDVKM. V was trimmed by 5 bases and J by 7 bases, leaving 14 bases between them. This chain's CDR3 is CASSVTPEHGELFF. CDR3 in DNA: TGTGCCAGCAGTGTGACACCGGAACACGGGGAGCTGTTTTTT.

This clone occurred once. The chain uses TRBV7-6 and TRBJ1-1; D remains ambiguous. This CDR3 contains 15 residues. The V and J ends lost 5 bases and 1 base respectively, with 14 bases between them. The germline CDR1 and CDR2 sequences are SGHVS and FNYEAQ. The CDR3 bases are TGTGCCAGCAGCCTCCGAGACGGACCGAACACTGAAGCTTTCTTT. Protein product: CASSLRDGPNTEAFF.

This chain joins TRBV7-6 and TRBJ2-7; 8 bases are shared with TRBD2. CDR3 size: 15 residues. The ends lost 3 bases at V and 0 bases at J; junction bases unmatched: 4. The germline V gene has CDR1 SGHVS and CDR2 FNYEAQ. The CDR3 bases are TGTGCCAGCAGCTTCGGGGGGGGGAGCTCCTACGAGCAGTACTTC. Encoded protein: CASSFGGGSSYEQYF. The entire variable domain, with the rest obtained from reference TRBV7-6 and TRBJ2-7, is as follows: GAGVSQSPRYKVTKRGQDVALRCDPISGHVSLYWYRQALGQGPEFLTYFNYEAQQDKSGLPNDRFSAERPEGSISTLTIQRTEQRDSAMYRCASSFGGGSSYEQYFGPGTRLTVT.

This clone is judged medium-sized (0.01 to 0.1%). The chain employs TRBV4-2 and TRBJ2-6, with a tentative D call TRBD2 (6 bases). The CDR3 is 17 residues long. V was clipped by 4 bases and J by 0 bases, with 13 bases between them. Germline CDR1 reads LGHNA; CDR2 reads YNFKEQ. In nucleotides, the CDR3 is TGTGCCAGCAGCCGCCAGGCGGGACCCTCTGGGGCCAACGTCCTGACTTTC. This gives the protein CASSRQAGPSGANVLTF.

This clone was counted only a few times. V gene TRBV30 combines with J gene TRBJ2-7, with D perhaps matching TRBD2 (6 bases). Germline V gene lookup returns CDR1 GTSNPN and CDR2 SVGIG (reference sequence). V dropped 5 bases and J dropped 2 bases, with 13 bases sitting between them. The CDR3 contains 13 residues. The CDR3 reads CAWVRGGAYEQYF. The CDR3 coding sequence is TGTGCCTGGGTCCGAGGCGGGGCCTACGAGCAGTACTTC.

V is TRBV28 and J is TRBJ2-3; D gene uncertain. V was clipped by 1 base and J by 2 bases, with 7 bases between them. From germline, CDR1 is MDHEN and CDR2 SYDVKM. The CDR3 sequence is 14 residues long. The CDR3 loop reads CASSLSSSTDTQYF. The CDR3, as DNA: TGTGCCAGCAGTTTATCCAGCTCCACAGATACGCAGTATTTT.

J is TRBJ1-2 and V is TRBV27; 8 bases align to TRBD1. The CDR3 length is 15 residues. From germline, CDR1 is MNHEY and CDR2 SMNVEV (reference sequence). The J segment lost 4 bases and the V segment lost 7 bases, leaving 11 bases of the junction unmatched. In DNA, the CDR3 is TGTGCCAGCACCCCCGGCCCAGGGGGCTTCTATGGCTACACCTTC. Amino acids: CASTPGPGGFYGYTF.

The chain couples TRBV5-1 to TRBJ1-3; D is unclear. This CDR3 contains 15 residues. Trimming pared 3 bases from V and 0 bases from J, leaving 10 bases between. Germline V gives CDR1 SGHRS, CDR2 YFSETQ. The CDR3 sequence is CASSYDGGSGNTIYF. The CDR3 DNA sequence: TGCGCCAGCAGCTATGACGGAGGCTCTGGAAACACCATATATTTT.

This chain joins TRBV4-1 and TRBJ1-2, with D hard to call. Germline V gene sequence: CDR1 MGHRA, CDR2 YSYEKL. There are 13 residues in the CDR3. V shed 1 base and J shed 3 bases, with 6 bases lying between them. The CDR3 protein is CASSQGGDYGYTF. Here the CDR3 DNA reads TGCGCCAGCAGCCAAGGTGGGGACTATGGCTACACCTTC.

This clone is termed medium-sized. This rearrangement joins TRBV12-3 or TRBV12-4 to TRBJ1-5; D gene unclear. Trimming cost V 4 bases and J 4 bases, with 5 bases left between them. The CDR3 loop spans 12 amino acids. CDR3: CASSSVNQPQHF. CDR3 in DNA: TGTGCCAGCAGTTCCGTGAATCAGCCCCAGCATTTT.

V is TRBV11-2 and J is TRBJ1-2; TRBD1 agrees at 7 bases. Germline CDR1 SGHAT, CDR2 FQNNGV. Germline trimming cut 5 bases from V and 4 bases from J; bases unmatched to any gene: 10. The length of the CDR3 is 15 residues. Written as DNA, the CDR3 is TGTGCCAGCAGCCCTGGACAGGAGGGGTTCTATGGCTACACCTTC. Its translation is CASSPGQEGFYGYTF. The full variable domain, completed using reference TRBV11-2 and TRBJ1-2, is EAGVAQSPRYKIIEKRQSVAFWCNPISGHATLYWYQQILGQGPKLLIQFQNNGVVDDSQLPKDRFSAERLKGVDSTLKIQPAKLEDSAVYLCASSPGQEGFYGYTFGSGTRLTVV.